This T cell receptor beta chain is from a study of blood T cell repertoires in COVID-19 (dated by TCRdb to the early 2020s). Concerning the study at large: Samples from collaborators originated in the United States, Italy and Spain and spanned both the acute and convalescent phases of COVID-19. The material from the prospective study consisted of cDNA or gDNA derived from T cells, B-cell-depleted T cells, or PBMCs. The dataset comprised deeply sampled blood TCRbeta repertoires from subjects exposed to, actively infected with, or recovered from COVID-19. A freely available public database, intended as a resource for researchers studying the immune response to SARS-CoV-2, is where the repertoires were released. Samples came from the ongoing ImmuneRACE study (first 160 participants) plus 1,254 subjects from 6 global collaborators. Nearly every sample came with metadata listing a de-identified subject ID, COVID-19 status, age in years and sex. Where available, HLA class I and class II types were taken from metadata supplied by the sample provider and were not determined by assay-based typing. The research as a whole found: The quantity of clinical and demographic metadata differed by source and by participant and was supplied without curation.

The CDR3 numbers 15 residues from cysteine through phenylalanine. The kept DNA is CDR3 alone, 45 bases in frame from the first base. CDR1 and CDR2 were assigned from the germline V gene as SGHTA and FQGNSA. Trimmed from V: 1 base; trimmed from J: 5 bases; junction bases lacking a gene match: 6. Details on this clone: Its antigen target is currently unknown. No base-level quality is on record; no much larger clone is a single base apart.

Another Seattle source contributed samples from volunteer blood donors who had recovered from COVID-19. Whole blood was collected in K2EDTA tubes by collaborating institutions according to the institutions' own protocols. Collaborator samples were shipped for TCRbeta analysis as frozen whole blood, isolated PBMCs, or DNA extracted from either sample type. TCRbeta CDR3 regions were amplified from genomic DNA using the immunoSEQ Assay, a bias-controlled multiplex PCR. The published analysis was carried out like this. Within the assay, amplification of reference gene primers was used to estimate how many nucleated cells each sample contained. To quantify the absolute abundance of each unique TCRbeta CDR3 rearrangement, sequence reads were collapsed and filtered. Productive Simpson clonality was computed per sample as the square root of Simpson's diversity index over productive rearrangements. As stored in TCRdb, this immuneACCESS dataset retains in-frame rearrangements with V and J assigned. A fraction of the clones does not appear; measured against another copy, unresolved V genes explain less than half of the discrepancy, and the remainder lacks a known reason. The DNA gave D and trimming, while V, J and clone size come from that table. Present in this sample are approximately 190,000 clones, roughly 90% of which were seen just once. The leading ten clones occupy less than 7.5% of the sample.

Sequenced input: peripheral blood. The clonotype was recovered from a woman aged 35 to 49 who had recovered from COVID-19. The V and J genes are TRBV7-2 and TRBJ2-5; TRBD1 matches 8 bases in the middle. The CDR3 protein sequence reads: CASSLEGNRGETQYF. At the DNA level, the sequence is TGTGCCAGCAGCTTAGAGGGTAACAGGGGGGAGACCCAGTACTTC.